These 9 T cell receptor beta chains were all obtained from the same sample, sequenced in a study of blood T cell repertoires in COVID-19. TCRdb keeps only in-frame clones here, not all; method: immunoSEQ multiplex PCR. The profile shows roughly 200,000 clones, around four fifths of them singletons. The sample taken for sequencing was peripheral blood. Receptors were obtained from a woman older than 75 with active or convalescent COVID-19.

This chain uses TRBV28 with TRBJ1-5; the match to TRBD1 covers 11 bases. V shed 9 bases and J 3 bases; nucleotides not matched to a gene: 7. The germline gives CDR1 MDHEN, CDR2 SYDVKM. The CDR3 sequence is 15 residues long. The CDR3 region has the DNA TGTGCCAGTATAAGGACAGGGGGCTACAATCAGCCCCAGCATTTT. As protein: CASIRTGGYNQPQHF.

The genes are TRBV5-4 and TRBJ1-1, with a weak D call TRBD1 (6 bases). Trimming removed 0 bases from V and 1 base from J, with 7 bases in between. The CDR3 length is 14 residues. Germline V lookup: CDR1 SGHNT, CDR2 YYREEE (reference sequence). The CDR3 nucleotides read TGTGCCAGCAGCTTGGACAGGGCGAACACTGAAGCTTTCTTT. It is translated as CASSLDRANTEAFF.

The V and J genes are TRBV6-2 or TRBV6-3 and TRBJ1-1; possibly TRBD1 for D (5 bases). Trimming took off 2 bases at V and 1 base at J, with 5 bases between the two ends. CDR1 and CDR2 (germline): MNHEY, SVGEGT. This CDR3 has 13 amino acids. This CDR3 reads CASSYRGNTEAFF. The CDR3 DNA sequence: TGTGCCAGCAGTTACAGGGGGAACACTGAAGCTTTCTTT.

The V and J genes are TRBV28 and TRBJ2-1; unclear D gene. The V and J ends lost 2 bases and 7 bases respectively, with 3 bases between them. The CDR3 extends over 11 amino acids. CDR1 and CDR2 from the germline V gene are MDHEN and SYDVKM. The CDR3 sequence is CASSLQNEQFF. The CDR3 coding sequence is TGTGCCAGCAGTTTACAAAATGAGCAGTTCTTC. Looking up the rest from reference TRBV28 and TRBJ2-1 gives the full variable domain: DVKVTQSSRYLVKRTGEKVFLECVQDMDHENMFWYRQDPGLGLRLIYFSYDVKMKEKGDIPEGYSVSREKKERFSLILESASTNQTSMYLCASSLQNEQFFGPGTRLTVL.

This sequence joins TRBV2 and TRBJ2-5, with 8 bases identical to TRBD1. The CDR3 contains 13 residues. Germline V lookup: CDR1 SNHLY, CDR2 FYNNEI. J was trimmed by 5 bases and V by 5 bases; bases with no gene match: 4. Written as DNA, the CDR3 is TGTGCCAGCAGTACAGGGGGTTGGGAGACCCAGTACTTC. This gives the protein CASSTGGWETQYF. The entire variable domain, with the rest obtained from reference TRBV2 and TRBJ2-5, is as follows: EPEVTQTPSHQVTQMGQEVILRCVPISNHLYFYWYRQILGQKVEFLVSFYNNEISEKSEIFDDQFSVERPDGSNFTLKIRSTKLEDSAMYFCASSTGGWETQYFGPGTRLLVL.

The chain combines TRBV18 with TRBJ1-5; 9 nucleotides align to TRBD1. Germline trimming cut 5 bases from V and 2 bases from J; bases unmatched to any gene: 4. CDR3 length equals 15 residues. CDR1 is KGHSH, CDR2 LQKENI, per germline. In nucleotides, the CDR3 is TGTGCCAGCTCAGGACAGGGGTCGGGCAATCAGCCCCAGCATTTT. Its translation is CASSGQGSGNQPQHF. The entire variable domain, with the rest obtained from reference TRBV18 and TRBJ1-5, is as follows: NAGVMQNPRHLVRRRGQEARLRCSPMKGHSHVYWYRQLPEEGLKFMVYLQKENIIDESGMPKERFSAEFPKEGPSILRIQQVVRGDSAAYFCASSGQGSGNQPQHFGDGTRLSIL.

The chain has TRBV6-2 or TRBV6-3 and TRBJ2-1; D call uncertain. Trimming cost V 8 bases and J 3 bases, with 14 bases left between them. This CDR3 contains 14 residues. Germline assignment: CDR1 MNHEY and CDR2 SVGEGT. This CDR3 reads CASRLSTGYNEQFF. The CDR3, as DNA: TGTGCCAGCCGCCTTTCGACGGGCTACAATGAGCAGTTCTTC.

The chain is built from TRBV9 and TRBJ2-5, with 7 bases lining up with TRBD2. The CDR3 sequence is 16 residues long. V shed 3 bases, J shed 3 bases, and the junction held 11 bases outside the gene matches. Germline V gene data show CDR1 as SGDLS and CDR2 as YYNGEE. CDR3 residues: CASSGASVAGEETQYF. The CDR3 DNA sequence: TGTGCCAGCAGCGGGGCTTCTGTAGCGGGCGAAGAGACCCAGTACTTC.

The chain employs TRBV5-1 and TRBJ2-3; D perhaps matches TRBD2 (6 bases). The germline gives CDR1 SGHRS, CDR2 YFSETQ. V shed 0 bases and J shed 4 bases, with 15 bases lying between them. This CDR3 has 16 amino acids. The CDR3 spells CASSLGFAREADTQYF. The CDR3 DNA follows: TGCGCCAGCAGCTTGGGTTTCGCCAGGGAGGCAGATACGCAGTATTTT.